The 31 T cell receptor beta chains listed next were all sequenced from one sample in a study of cytomegalovirus exposure and HLA in healthy donors. Produced via immunoSEQ multiplex PCR; TCRdb's table is partial and in-frame only. The profile shows about 160,000 clones, over 85% of them singletons. The sequenced material came from PBMCs. The receptor set was obtained from a man younger than 35 in good health and CMV-seropositive.

This clone was observed a few times. The chain combines TRBV2 with TRBJ2-7, with D possibly TRBD2 on 5 matching bases. Germline V gene sequence: CDR1 SNHLY, CDR2 FYNNEI. Trimming took off 3 bases at V and 6 bases at J, with 15 bases between the two ends. The CDR3 sequence is 14 residues long. The CDR3 DNA reads TGTGCCAGCAGTGAGGAGGCGCAGTGGGGCGAGCAGTACTTC. Translated: CASSEEAQWGEQYF.

The V gene is TRBV7-2, the J gene TRBJ2-1; a possible D gene is TRBD2 (6 bases). The V end was cut by 1 base, the J end by 8 bases, with 9 bases between. This CDR3 region has 13 residues. Germline V gives CDR1 SGHTA, CDR2 FQGNSA. CDR3 nucleotides: TGTGCCAGCAGCTTAGGACCGGGGGATGAGCAGTTCTTC. It is translated as CASSLGPGDEQFF.

This clone was observed once. V is TRBV9 and J is TRBJ2-5; D gene ambiguous. From germline, CDR1 is SGDLS and CDR2 YYNGEE. This CDR3 has 15 amino acids. The V end was cut by 0 bases, the J end by 2 bases, with 11 bases between. The CDR3 DNA reads as TGTGCCAGCAGCGTAGGGGTAGCAGATCAAGAGACCCAGTACTTC. This codes for CASSVGVADQETQYF.

The CDR3 loop is CASSPDAARGKFYQPQHF. Here the CDR3 DNA reads TGCGCCAGCAGCCCGGACGCGGCCAGGGGAAAATTTTATCAGCCCCAGCATTTT. V and J are TRBV4-1 and TRBJ1-5; possible D gene TRBD1, 6 bases. The CDR3 length is 18 residues. CDR1 is MGHRA, CDR2 YSYEKL, per germline. V lost 4 bases and J lost 5, with 24 bases in between.

The rearrangement links TRBV5-1 to TRBJ2-7, with a possible D match to TRBD2 (5 bases). This CDR3 comprises 13 residues. Trimming shortened V by 3 bases and J by 3 bases, and 10 bases separated the two germline ends. CDR1 is SGHRS and CDR2 is YFSETQ in the germline V gene. The CDR3 DNA reads TGCGCCAGCAGCTCTAGCTCGGTCTACGAGCAGTACTTC. This codes for CASSSSSVYEQYF.

This clone appeared once. The chain uses TRBV29-1 and TRBJ1-1; no reliable D call. The germline V gene has CDR1 SQVTM and CDR2 ANQGSEA. The CDR3 has 13 residues. Trimming left V 5 bases short and J 10 bases short, with 20 bases between. In nucleotides, the CDR3 is TGCAGCGTTAGTTCAAAAGCCTCCTTGAGAGCTTTCTTT. Protein sequence: CSVSSKASLRAFF.

For the CDR3, the DNA is TGTGCCACCACCGGACTAGCGGGAGCGGGTAGATACAATGAGCAGTTCTTC. This encodes CATTGLAGAGRYNEQFF. This sequence joins TRBV25-1 and TRBJ2-1, with TRBD2 identical over 13 bases. Per the germline V gene, CDR1 is MGHDK and CDR2 is SYGVNS. This CDR3 is 17 amino acids long. V trimming: 10 bases; J trimming: 4 bases; junction bases outside the gene matches: 13.

CDR3 DNA sequence: TGTGCCAGCAGCCAAGCCACAGGAATAACTGAAGCTTTCTTT. This sequence encodes CASSQATGITEAFF. The chain joins TRBV14 to TRBJ1-1; TRBD1 is a possible D gene (5 bases). This CDR3 is 14 amino acids long. Germline CDR1 SGHDN, CDR2 FVKESK. V lost 1 base and J 5 bases, leaving 11 bases between the germline ends.

The rearrangement links TRBV6-5 to TRBJ2-7, with 10 bases identical to TRBD1. The V segment lost 0 bases and the J segment 4 bases; nucleotides outside the gene matches: 3. This CDR3 is 15 amino acids long. Germline loops: CDR1 MNHEY, CDR2 SVGAGI. The CDR3 sequence: CASSYSDRGAYEQYF. The CDR3 coding sequence is TGTGCCAGCAGTTACTCGGACAGGGGGGCATACGAGCAGTACTTC.

DNA of the CDR3: TGTGCCAGCGGTCCGAGAACAGGGGCTCAAAGAGATACGCAGTATTTT. Its protein product is CASGPRTGAQRDTQYF. The chain links TRBV28 to TRBJ2-3; TRBD1 agrees at 7 bases. Per germline, CDR1 MDHEN and CDR2 SYDVKM. J lost 5 bases, V lost 8 bases, and 16 bases had no gene match. The CDR3 is 16 residues long.

The gene calls are TRBV12-5 and TRBJ2-1, with 10 bases lining up with TRBD2. Germline V gene data show CDR1 as LGHNT and CDR2 as FRNRAP. J was trimmed by 5 bases and V by 1 base; bases with no gene match: 5. The CDR3 is made up of 16 amino acids. Written as DNA, the CDR3 is TGTGCTAGTGGTTTGGCCCGGACTAGCGGAGACAATGAGCAGTTCTTC. Amino acids: CASGLARTSGDNEQFF.

This rearrangement joins TRBV11-3 to TRBJ1-1; the D gene is possibly TRBD1 (6 bases). The ends were cut back, 5 bases at V and 1 base at J, with 11 bases in the middle. Germline CDR1 reads SGHNT; CDR2 reads YENEEA. The CDR3 loop spans 14 amino acids. The CDR3 loop reads CASSRTGRNTEAFF. Written as DNA, the CDR3 is TGTGCCAGCAGCCGCACAGGGAGGAACACTGAAGCTTTCTTT.

This chain links TRBV6-1 with TRBJ2-1; 8 bases line up with TRBD2. This CDR3 region has 15 residues. CDR1 MNHNS and CDR2 SASEGT come from the germline V gene. Trimming took 6 bases from V and 5 from J; bases not matched to a gene: 9. The chain's CDR3 is CASRAGESANNEQFF. CDR3 DNA: TGTGCCAGCAGAGCGGGGGAGTCGGCTAACAATGAGCAGTTCTTC.

This clone has a single count. The chain joins TRBV5-1 to TRBJ1-1; the D gene is possibly TRBD1 (5 bases). CDR1 is SGHRS, CDR2 YFSETQ, per germline. V was pared by 0 bases and J by 2 bases, with 14 bases between. This CDR3 region has 16 residues. The CDR3 DNA is TGCGCCAGCAGCTTGGGGATTCGGGGGGTCAACACTGAAGCTTTCTTT. It yields the protein CASSLGIRGVNTEAFF.

V is TRBV6-1 and J is TRBJ2-2; 9 nucleotides align to TRBD1. This CDR3 comprises 15 residues. Germline trimming cut 5 bases from V and 5 bases from J; bases unmatched to any gene: 6. In germline, CDR1 is MNHNS, CDR2 SASEGT. The CDR3 spells CASSKGQGYTGELFF. The DNA of the CDR3 is TGTGCCAGCAGTAAGGGACAGGGATATACCGGGGAGCTGTTTTTT.

The J gene is TRBJ2-1, the V gene TRBV14; 14 bases line up with TRBD2. Trimming at V came to 0 bases and at J to 5 bases, leaving 12 bases not matched to a gene. CDR1 is SGHDN, CDR2 FVKESK, per germline. This CDR3 spans 20 amino acids. CDR3: CASSQDRLAGGLFWDNEQFF. The CDR3 coding sequence is TGTGCCAGCAGCCAAGATCGACTAGCGGGAGGGCTGTTTTGGGACAATGAGCAGTTCTTC.

The gene calls are TRBV7-9 and TRBJ1-1; D gene uncertain. There are 17 residues in the CDR3. Per the germline V gene, CDR1 is SEHNR and CDR2 is FQNEAQ (reference sequence). Deletions cut 1 base from V and 1 base from J, with 16 bases between. For the CDR3, the DNA is TGTGCCAGCAGCTTAGGGTACCCTTTAGTCGCGAACACTGAAGCTTTCTTT. Its translation is CASSLGYPLVANTEAFF.

The chain carries TRBV9 and TRBJ1-2; TRBD1 matches at 11 bases. CDR1 and CDR2 from the germline V gene are SGDLS and YYNGEE. V shed 0 bases, J shed 6 bases, and the junction held 4 bases outside the gene matches. The CDR3 runs to 15 residues. Here the CDR3 reads CASSVAGTGGDGYTF. The CDR3 DNA sequence: TGTGCCAGCAGCGTAGCGGGGACAGGGGGGGATGGCTACACCTTC.

The DNA of the CDR3 is TGTGCCAGCAGCTTAGGGCAGGGAGGTCTCAATCAGCCCCAGCATTTT. It specifies CASSLGQGGLNQPQHF. The genes are TRBV7-8 and TRBJ1-5, with D perhaps TRBD1 (5 bases). The CDR3 runs 16 residues. Germline CDR1 SGHVS, CDR2 FQNEAQ. The V end lost 1 base, the J end lost 3 bases, and 13 bases lay between the germline ends.

The chain couples TRBV28 to TRBJ1-5; 10 nucleotides align to TRBD1. Losses at the gene ends were 1 base for V and 1 base for J; bases not matched to a gene: 10. This CDR3 has 19 residues. Germline-derived CDR1 and CDR2 are MDHEN and SYDVKM. CDR3 nucleotides: TGTGCCAGCAGTTTATCTTTGACAGGGGGCTTTGGGAGCAATCAGCCCCAGCATTTT. It yields the protein CASSLSLTGGFGSNQPQHF. Filled out from reference TRBV28 and TRBJ1-5, the complete variable domain reads DVKVTQSSRYLVKRTGEKVFLECVQDMDHENMFWYRQDPGLGLRLIYFSYDVKMKEKGDIPEGYSVSREKKERFSLILESASTNQTSMYLCASSLSLTGGFGSNQPQHFGDGTRLSIL.

V gene TRBV9 combines with J gene TRBJ2-2, with TRBD2 matching 8 bases. This CDR3 is built from 17 residues. The J segment lost 4 bases and the V segment lost 4 bases, leaving 12 bases of the junction unmatched. Germline values: CDR1 SGDLS, CDR2 YYNGEE. The CDR3: CASSPGIGAGGTGELFF. The CDR3 DNA reads as TGTGCCAGCAGCCCAGGGATCGGGGCGGGGGGCACCGGGGAGCTGTTTTTT.

In its sample, this clone was seen a few times. The chain joins TRBV2 to TRBJ2-7, with D possibly matching TRBD1 (5 bases). V lost 4 bases and J lost 9, with 13 bases in between. The CDR3 runs 12 residues. The V gene's germline CDR1 is SNHLY and CDR2 FYNNEI. In nucleotides, the CDR3 is TGTGCCAGCAGTGCCCAGGGCCCGAGGCAGTACTTC. Protein product: CASSAQGPRQYF.

This chain uses TRBV5-1 with TRBJ2-7, with 8 bases that match TRBD1. The CDR3 has 14 amino acids. The J segment lost 3 bases and the V segment lost 4 bases, leaving 6 bases of the junction unmatched. Germline V gives CDR1 SGHRS, CDR2 YFSETQ. The CDR3 DNA reads as TGCGCCAGCAGCGCGGACAGGGCACACTACGAGCAGTACTTC. Protein: CASSADRAHYEQYF. Full variable domain (missing parts from reference TRBV5-1 and TRBJ2-7): KAGVTQTPRYLIKTRGQQVTLSCSPISGHRSVSWYQQTPGQGLQFLFEYFSETQRNKGNFPGRFSGRQFSNSRSEMNVSTLELGDSALYLCASSADRAHYEQYFGPGTRLTVT.

This rearrangement joins TRBV11-2 to TRBJ2-3; a possible D gene is TRBD2 (6 bases). The CDR3 is made up of 18 amino acids. Germline V lookup: CDR1 SGHAT, CDR2 FQNNGV. Trimming removed 1 base from V and 6 bases from J, with 23 bases in between. This chain's CDR3 is CASSLGRGGTIIGDTQYF. CDR3 in DNA: TGTGCCAGCAGCTTAGGGAGGGGCGGGACCATTATCGGGGATACGCAGTATTTT.

CDR3 sequence: CSVDKEGRLAGRVQATYEQFF. The CDR3 DNA reads TGCAGCGTTGATAAAGAGGGTAGACTAGCGGGCAGGGTACAGGCCACGTATGAGCAGTTCTTC. The V gene is TRBV29-1, the J gene TRBJ2-1; 10 bases agree with TRBD2. Trimming cost V 3 bases and J 8 bases; bases outside gene matches: 28. The CDR3 totals 21 residues. Germline loops: CDR1 SQVTM, CDR2 ANQGSEA.

The rearrangement uses TRBV19 and TRBJ2-3, with 12 bases identical to TRBD2. The CDR3 length is 16 residues. Germline V lookup: CDR1 LNHDA, CDR2 SQIVND (reference sequence). V lost 4 bases, J lost 0 bases, and 2 bases stayed unmatched. The CDR3 sequence: CASSRTSGVSTDTQYF. In nucleotides, the CDR3 is TGTGCCAGTAGTAGGACTAGCGGGGTTAGCACAGATACGCAGTATTTT.

The chain carries TRBV2 and TRBJ2-7, with D perhaps matching TRBD1 (6 bases). This CDR3 is built from 14 residues. Trimming took 4 bases from V and 3 from J, leaving 13 bases between them. The germline V gene encodes CDR1 SNHLY and CDR2 FYNNEI. The CDR3 here is CASSVSRGGYEQYF. The CDR3 region has the DNA TGTGCCAGCAGTGTTAGCAGGGGCGGCTACGAGCAGTACTTC.

This rearrangement joins TRBV27 to TRBJ1-2, with D hard to call. CDR3 length: 14 amino acids. Trimming took 6 bases from V and 4 from J, leaving 15 bases between them. Germline lookup yields CDR1 MNHEY and CDR2 SMNVEV (reference sequence). As DNA, the CDR3 is TGTGCCAGCAGGGAGGGCGGACGGTCCTATGGCTACACCTTC. It encodes CASREGGRSYGYTF.

CDR3 amino acids: CASSLTPGQGVWTQYF. CDR3 DNA sequence: TGTGCCAGCAGTCTTACGCCGGGACAGGGGGTGTGGACCCAGTACTTC. The chain uses TRBV14 and TRBJ2-5, with TRBD1 matching 11 bases. CDR1 is SGHDN and CDR2 is FVKESK in the germline V gene. V lost 6 bases, J lost 7 bases, and 13 bases stayed unmatched. The CDR3 has 16 residues.

This chain connects TRBV29-1 to TRBJ2-1, with 8 bases lining up with TRBD1. V lost 5 bases to trimming and J lost 0 bases; unmatched junction nucleotides: 9. Germline V gives CDR1 SQVTM, CDR2 ANQGSEA. The CDR3 consists of 16 residues. CDR3 sequence: CSVSPGTGSSYNEQFF. CDR3 coding DNA: TGCAGCGTTTCTCCCGGGACAGGTAGCTCCTACAATGAGCAGTTCTTC.

The chain couples TRBV14 to TRBJ2-3; D is ambiguous. CDR1 and CDR2 from the germline V gene are SGHDN and FVKESK. CDR3 length: 12 residues. The germline V and J ends were trimmed by 1 base and 5 bases, with 4 bases remaining between them. This CDR3 is CASSQVRDTQYF. The CDR3 DNA reads as TGTGCCAGCAGCCAAGTCAGAGATACGCAGTATTTT.